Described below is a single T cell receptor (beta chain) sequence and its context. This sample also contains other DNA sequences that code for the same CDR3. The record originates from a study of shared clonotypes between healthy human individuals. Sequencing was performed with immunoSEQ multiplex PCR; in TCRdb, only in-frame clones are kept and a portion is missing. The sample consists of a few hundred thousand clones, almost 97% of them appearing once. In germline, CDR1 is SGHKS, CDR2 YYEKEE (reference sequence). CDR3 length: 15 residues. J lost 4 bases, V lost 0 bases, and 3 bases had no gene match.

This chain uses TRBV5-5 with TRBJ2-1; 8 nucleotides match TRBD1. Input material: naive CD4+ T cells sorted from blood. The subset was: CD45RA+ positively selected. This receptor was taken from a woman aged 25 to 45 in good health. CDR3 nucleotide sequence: TGTGCCAGCAGCTTGGGAACAGGGGGGTACAATGAGCAGTTCTTC. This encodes CASSLGTGGYNEQFF.